This T cell receptor beta chain was captured by sequencing in a study of blood T cell repertoires in COVID-19. Original methodology: Amplification of reference gene primers was used by the study to estimate nucleated cell counts. Produced via immunoSEQ multiplex PCR; TCRdb's table is partial and in-frame only. The DNA was the basis for D and trimming; V, J and clone size are from that table. The table records fewer than 150,000 clones, around 88% of them present only once. The CDR3 has 13 amino acids. V was trimmed by 6 bases and J by 8 bases, leaving 16 bases between them. Germline CDR1 is MNHEY and CDR2 is SVGAGI.

The sequence was obtained from a woman aged 45 to 65 who had recovered from COVID-19. The rearrangement joins TRBV6-5 to TRBJ1-2; D is perhaps TRBD1 (5 bases). The sample consisted of peripheral blood. The chain's CDR3 is CASSPGTHGGYTF. The DNA of the CDR3 is TGTGCCAGCAGCCCCGGGACTCATGGAGGCTACACCTTC.